The source of this T cell receptor beta chain is a study of T cells in Graves' hyperthyroidism and ophthalmopathy. This CDR3 is 15 amino acids long. V lost 4 bases and J 3 bases, leaving 15 bases between the germline ends. Germline V gives CDR1 SEHNR, CDR2 FQNEAQ (reference sequence). TCR beta CDR3 region amplification was performed from RNA transcripts. In the first-round RT-PCR of the TCR CDR3, the HTBI primer set was used. TCRdb ran MiXCR on the multiplex PCR reads and lists one entry per CDR3 protein. This sample carries 650,000 to 850,000 distinct CDR3 sequences, around 20% of them seen once, and the ten largest clones take approximately 15%.

The TCR sequence derives from a woman aged 50 to 60 with Graves' hyperthyroidism that later progressed to Graves' ophthalmopathy. The gene calls are TRBV7-9 and TRBJ1-2; D is uncertain. Material for sequencing was blood. The CDR3 DNA reads as TGTGCCAGCAGCTCGATCCGCTCCGGGCACTATGGCTACACCTTC. It translates to CASSSIRSGHYGYTF.